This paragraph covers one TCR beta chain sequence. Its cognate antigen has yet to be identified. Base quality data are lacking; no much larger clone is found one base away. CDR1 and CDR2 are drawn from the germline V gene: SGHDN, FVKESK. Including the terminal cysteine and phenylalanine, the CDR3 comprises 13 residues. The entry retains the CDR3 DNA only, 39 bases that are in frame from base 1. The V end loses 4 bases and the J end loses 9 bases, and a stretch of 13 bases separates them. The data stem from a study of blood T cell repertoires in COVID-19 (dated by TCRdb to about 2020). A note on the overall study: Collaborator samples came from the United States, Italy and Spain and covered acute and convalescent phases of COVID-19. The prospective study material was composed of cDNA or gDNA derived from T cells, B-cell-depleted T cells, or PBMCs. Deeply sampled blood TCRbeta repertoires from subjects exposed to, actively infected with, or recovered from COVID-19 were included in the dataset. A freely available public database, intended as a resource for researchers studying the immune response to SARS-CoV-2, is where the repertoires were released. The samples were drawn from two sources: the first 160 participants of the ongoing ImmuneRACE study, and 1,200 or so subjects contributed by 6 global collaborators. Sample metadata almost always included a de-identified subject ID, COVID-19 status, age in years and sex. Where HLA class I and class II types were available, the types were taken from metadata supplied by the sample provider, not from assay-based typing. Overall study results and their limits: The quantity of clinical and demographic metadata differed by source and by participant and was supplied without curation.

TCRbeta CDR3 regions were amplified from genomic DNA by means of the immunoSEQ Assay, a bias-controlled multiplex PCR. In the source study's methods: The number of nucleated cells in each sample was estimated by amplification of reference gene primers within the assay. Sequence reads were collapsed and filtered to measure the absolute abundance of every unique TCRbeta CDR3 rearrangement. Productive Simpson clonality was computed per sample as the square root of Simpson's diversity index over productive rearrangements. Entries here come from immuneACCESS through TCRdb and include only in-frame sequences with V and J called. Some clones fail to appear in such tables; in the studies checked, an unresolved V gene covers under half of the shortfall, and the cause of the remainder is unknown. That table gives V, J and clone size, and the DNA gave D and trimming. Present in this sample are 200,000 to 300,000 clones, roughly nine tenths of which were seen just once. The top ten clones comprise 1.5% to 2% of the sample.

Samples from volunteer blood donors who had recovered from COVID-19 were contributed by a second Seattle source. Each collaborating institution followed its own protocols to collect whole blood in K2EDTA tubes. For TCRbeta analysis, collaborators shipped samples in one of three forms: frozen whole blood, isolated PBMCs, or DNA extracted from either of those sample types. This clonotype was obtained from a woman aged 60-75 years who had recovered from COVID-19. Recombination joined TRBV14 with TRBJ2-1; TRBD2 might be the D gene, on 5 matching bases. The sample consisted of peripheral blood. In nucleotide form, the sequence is TGTGCCAGCAGCCCTATTCCCCGGGGTGAGCAGTTCTTC. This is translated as CASSPIPRGEQFF.